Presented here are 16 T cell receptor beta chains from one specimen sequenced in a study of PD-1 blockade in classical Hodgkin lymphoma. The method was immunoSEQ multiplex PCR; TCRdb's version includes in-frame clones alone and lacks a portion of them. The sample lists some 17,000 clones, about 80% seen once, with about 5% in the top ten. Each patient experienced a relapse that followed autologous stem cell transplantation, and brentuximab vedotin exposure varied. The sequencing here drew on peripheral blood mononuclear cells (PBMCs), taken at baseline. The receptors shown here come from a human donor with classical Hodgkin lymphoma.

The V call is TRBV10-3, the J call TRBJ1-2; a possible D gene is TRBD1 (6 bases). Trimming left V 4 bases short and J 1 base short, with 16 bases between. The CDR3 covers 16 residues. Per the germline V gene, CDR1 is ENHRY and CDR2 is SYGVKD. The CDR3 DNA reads TGTGCCATCAGTGTTCCACCGGGACATCTTAACTATGGCTACACCTTC. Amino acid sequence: CAISVPPGHLNYGYTF.

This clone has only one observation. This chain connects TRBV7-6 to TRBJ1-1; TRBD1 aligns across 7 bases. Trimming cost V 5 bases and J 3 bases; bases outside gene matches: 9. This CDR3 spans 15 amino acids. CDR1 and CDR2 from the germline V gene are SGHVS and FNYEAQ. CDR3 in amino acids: CASSTSTGFDTEAFF. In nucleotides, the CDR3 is TGTGCCAGCAGCACATCGACAGGGTTTGACACTGAAGCTTTCTTT.

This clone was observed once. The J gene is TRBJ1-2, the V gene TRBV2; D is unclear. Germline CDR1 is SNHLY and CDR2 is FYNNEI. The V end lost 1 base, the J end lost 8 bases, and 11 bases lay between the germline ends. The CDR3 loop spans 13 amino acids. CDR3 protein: CASSEERGRGYTF. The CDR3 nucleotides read TGTGCCAGCAGTGAAGAGCGGGGAAGAGGCTACACCTTC.

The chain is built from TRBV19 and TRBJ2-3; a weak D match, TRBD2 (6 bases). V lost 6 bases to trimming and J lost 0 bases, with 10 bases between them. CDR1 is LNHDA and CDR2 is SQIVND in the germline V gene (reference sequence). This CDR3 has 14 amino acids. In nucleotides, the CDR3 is TGTGCCAGTAGCACCGGGACTAGCACAGATACGCAGTATTTT. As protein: CASSTGTSTDTQYF.

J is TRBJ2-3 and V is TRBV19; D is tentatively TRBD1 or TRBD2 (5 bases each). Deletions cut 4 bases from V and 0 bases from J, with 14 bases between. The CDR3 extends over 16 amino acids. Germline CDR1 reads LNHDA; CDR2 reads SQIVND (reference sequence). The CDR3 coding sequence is TGTGCCAGTAGTACCCCGGGGCGAACTAGCACAGATACGCAGTATTTT. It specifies CASSTPGRTSTDTQYF.

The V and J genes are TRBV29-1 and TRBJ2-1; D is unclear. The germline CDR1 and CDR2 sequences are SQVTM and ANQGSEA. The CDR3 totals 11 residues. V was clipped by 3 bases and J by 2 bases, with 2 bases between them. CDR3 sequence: CSVEPYNEQFF. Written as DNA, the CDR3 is TGCAGCGTTGAGCCCTACAATGAGCAGTTCTTC.

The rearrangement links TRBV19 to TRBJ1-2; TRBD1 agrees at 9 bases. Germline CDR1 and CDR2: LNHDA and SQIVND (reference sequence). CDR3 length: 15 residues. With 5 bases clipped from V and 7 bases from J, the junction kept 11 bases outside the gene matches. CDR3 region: CASSPRTGESGGYTF. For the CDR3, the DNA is TGTGCCAGTAGTCCCCGGACAGGGGAATCTGGTGGCTACACCTTC.

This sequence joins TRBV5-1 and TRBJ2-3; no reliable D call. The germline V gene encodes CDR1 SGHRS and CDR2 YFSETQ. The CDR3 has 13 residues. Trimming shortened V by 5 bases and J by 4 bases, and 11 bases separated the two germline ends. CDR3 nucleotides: TGCGCCAGCAGGGTTGGATATGCAGATACGCAGTATTTT. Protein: CASRVGYADTQYF. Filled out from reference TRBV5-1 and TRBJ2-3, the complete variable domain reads KAGVTQTPRYLIKTRGQQVTLSCSPISGHRSVSWYQQTPGQGLQFLFEYFSETQRNKGNFPGRFSGRQFSNSRSEMNVSTLELGDSALYLCASRVGYADTQYFGPGTRLTVL.

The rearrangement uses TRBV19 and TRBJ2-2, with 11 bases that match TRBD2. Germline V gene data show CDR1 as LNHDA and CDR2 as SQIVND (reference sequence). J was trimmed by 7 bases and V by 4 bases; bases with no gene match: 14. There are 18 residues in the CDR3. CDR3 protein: CASSRRLAGGKLIGELFF. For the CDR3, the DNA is TGTGCCAGTAGTAGGCGGCTAGCGGGGGGAAAGTTGATCGGGGAGCTGTTTTTT.

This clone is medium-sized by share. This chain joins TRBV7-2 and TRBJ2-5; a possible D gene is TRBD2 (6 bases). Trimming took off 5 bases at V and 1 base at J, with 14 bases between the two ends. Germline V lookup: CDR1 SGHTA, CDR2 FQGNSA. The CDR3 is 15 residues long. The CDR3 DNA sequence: TGTGCCAGCAGCCGCCCCCGGGGGAGCCAAGAGACCCAGTACTTC. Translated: CASSRPRGSQETQYF. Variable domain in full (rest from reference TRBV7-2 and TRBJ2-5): GAGVSQSPSNKVTEKGKDVELRCDPISGHTALYWYRQSLGQGLEFLIYFQGNSAPDKSGLPSDRFSAERTGGSVSTLTIQRTQQEDSAVYLCASSRPRGSQETQYFGPGTRLLVL.

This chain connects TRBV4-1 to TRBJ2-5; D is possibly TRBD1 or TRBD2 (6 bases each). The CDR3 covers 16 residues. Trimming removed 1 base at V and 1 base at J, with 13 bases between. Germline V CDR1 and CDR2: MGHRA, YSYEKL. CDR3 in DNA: TGCGCCAGCAGCCAAGGTGGGGGGCCTCCCCAAGAGACCCAGTACTTC. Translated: CASSQGGGPPQETQYF.

The CDR3 DNA reads TGTGCCAGCAGTCGGCCACGGACAGTCACAGATACGCAGTATTTT. Protein: CASSRPRTVTDTQYF. The V gene is TRBV2, the J gene TRBJ2-3, with D possibly TRBD1 on 6 matching bases. The CDR3 extends over 15 amino acids. V lost 5 bases to trimming and J lost 2 bases, with 14 bases between them. Germline-derived CDR1 and CDR2 are SNHLY and FYNNEI.

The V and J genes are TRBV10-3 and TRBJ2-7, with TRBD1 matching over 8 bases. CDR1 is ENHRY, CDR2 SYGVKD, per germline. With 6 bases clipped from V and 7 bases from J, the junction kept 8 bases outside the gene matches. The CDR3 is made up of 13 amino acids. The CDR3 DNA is TGTGCCATCAGCTTGGACAGGGCGGGTGAGCAGTACTTC. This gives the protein CAISLDRAGEQYF.

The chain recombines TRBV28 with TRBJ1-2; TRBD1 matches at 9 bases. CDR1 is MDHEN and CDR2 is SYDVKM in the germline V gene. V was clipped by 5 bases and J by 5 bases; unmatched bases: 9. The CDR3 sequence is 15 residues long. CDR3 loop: CASSPHGTGRYGYTF. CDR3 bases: TGTGCCAGCAGTCCCCACGGGACAGGGAGGTATGGCTACACCTTC.

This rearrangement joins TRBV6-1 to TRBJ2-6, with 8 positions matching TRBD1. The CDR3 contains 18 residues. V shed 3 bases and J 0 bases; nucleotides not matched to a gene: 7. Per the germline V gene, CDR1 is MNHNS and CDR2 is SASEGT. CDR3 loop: CASSEVGQGRSGANVLTF. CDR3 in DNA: TGTGCCAGCAGTGAGGTCGGACAGGGCCGCTCTGGGGCCAACGTCCTGACTTTC.

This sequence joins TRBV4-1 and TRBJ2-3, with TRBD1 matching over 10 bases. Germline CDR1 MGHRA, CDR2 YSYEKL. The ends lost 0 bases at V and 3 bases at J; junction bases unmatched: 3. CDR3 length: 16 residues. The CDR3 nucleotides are TGCGCCAGCAGCCAAGAGCCGGGACAGGGGACAGATACGCAGTATTTT. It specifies CASSQEPGQGTDTQYF.